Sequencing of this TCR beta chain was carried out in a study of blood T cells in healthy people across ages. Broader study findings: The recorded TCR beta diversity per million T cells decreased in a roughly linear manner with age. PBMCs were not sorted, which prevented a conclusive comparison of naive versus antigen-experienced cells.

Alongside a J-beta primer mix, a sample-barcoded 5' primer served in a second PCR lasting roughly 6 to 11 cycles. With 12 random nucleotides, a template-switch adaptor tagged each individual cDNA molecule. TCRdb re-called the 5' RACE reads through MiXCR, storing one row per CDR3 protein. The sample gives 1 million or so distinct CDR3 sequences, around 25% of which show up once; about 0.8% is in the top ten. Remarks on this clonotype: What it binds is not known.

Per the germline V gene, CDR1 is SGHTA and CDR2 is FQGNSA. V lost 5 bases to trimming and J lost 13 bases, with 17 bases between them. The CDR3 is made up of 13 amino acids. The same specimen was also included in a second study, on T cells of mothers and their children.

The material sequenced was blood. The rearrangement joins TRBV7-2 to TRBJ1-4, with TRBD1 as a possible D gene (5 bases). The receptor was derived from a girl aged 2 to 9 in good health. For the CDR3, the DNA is TGTGCCAGCAGCCCCGCCGGGGAGGGGAGACTGTTTTTT. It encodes CASSPAGEGRLFF.